This entry concerns a single T cell receptor (beta chain). This sample is drawn from a study of blood T cell repertoires in COVID-19. TCRdb's copy holds only in-frame clones and misses some; the assay was immunoSEQ multiplex PCR. The sample gives approximately 280,000 clones, 80% to 90% of which show up once; approximately 9.9% is in the top ten. Per the germline V gene, CDR1 is MNHEY and CDR2 is SVGAGI. Trimming cost V 6 bases and J 0 bases, with 13 bases left between them. There are 15 residues in the CDR3. The sequence was collected from a woman in her 70s with acute or convalescent COVID-19. The sequencing sample was made of peripheral blood. The chain couples TRBV6-5 to TRBJ2-3, with no clear D. CDR3 DNA: TGTGCCAGCAGCCATACGACTGGGAGCACAGATACGCAGTATTTT. Protein sequence: CASSHTTGSTDTQYF.